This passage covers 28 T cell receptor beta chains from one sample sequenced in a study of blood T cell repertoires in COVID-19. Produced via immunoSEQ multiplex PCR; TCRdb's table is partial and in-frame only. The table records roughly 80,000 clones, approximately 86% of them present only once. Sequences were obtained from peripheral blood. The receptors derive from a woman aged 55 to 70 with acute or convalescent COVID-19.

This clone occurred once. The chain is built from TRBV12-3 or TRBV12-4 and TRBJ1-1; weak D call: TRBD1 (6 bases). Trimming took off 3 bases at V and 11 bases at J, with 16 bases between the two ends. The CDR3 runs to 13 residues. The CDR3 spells CASSFKGGLGAFF. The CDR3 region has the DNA TGTGCCAGCAGTTTCAAAGGGGGTTTAGGGGCTTTCTTT.

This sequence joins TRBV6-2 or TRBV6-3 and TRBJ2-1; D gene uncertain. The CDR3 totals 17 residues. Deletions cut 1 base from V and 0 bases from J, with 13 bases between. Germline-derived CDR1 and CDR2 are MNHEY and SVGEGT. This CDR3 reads CASSYYGLRSSYNEQFF. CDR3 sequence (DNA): TGTGCCAGCAGTTACTATGGGTTGAGGAGCTCCTACAATGAGCAGTTCTTC.

CDR3 loop: CATSAGVRETQYF. The CDR3 DNA reads TGTGCCACCAGTGCAGGGGTGAGGGAGACCCAGTACTTC. The rearrangement uses TRBV24-1 and TRBJ2-5; tentative D call: TRBD1 (6 bases). V lost 5 bases and J lost 5, with 11 bases in between. Germline-derived CDR1 and CDR2 are KGHDR and SFDVKD. The CDR3 has 13 residues.

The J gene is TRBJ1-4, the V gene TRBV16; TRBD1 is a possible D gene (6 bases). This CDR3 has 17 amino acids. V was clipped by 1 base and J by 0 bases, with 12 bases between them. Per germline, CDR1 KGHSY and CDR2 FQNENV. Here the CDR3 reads CASSQWAGATTNEKLFF. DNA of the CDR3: TGTGCCAGCAGCCAATGGGCAGGGGCAACAACTAATGAAAAACTGTTTTTT.

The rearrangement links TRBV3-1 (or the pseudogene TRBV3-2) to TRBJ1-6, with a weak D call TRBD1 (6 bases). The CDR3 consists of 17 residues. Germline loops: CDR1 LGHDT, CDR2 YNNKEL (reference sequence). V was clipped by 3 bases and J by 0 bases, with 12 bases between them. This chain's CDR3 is CASSHRDTSSYNSPLHF. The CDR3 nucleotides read TGTGCCAGCAGCCATCGGGACACGAGCTCCTATAATTCACCCCTCCACTTT.

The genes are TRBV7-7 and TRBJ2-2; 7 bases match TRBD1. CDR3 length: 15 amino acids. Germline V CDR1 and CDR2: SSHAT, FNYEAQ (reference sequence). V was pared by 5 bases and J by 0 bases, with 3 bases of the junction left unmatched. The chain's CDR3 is CASSQGQTNTGELFF. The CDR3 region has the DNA TGTGCCAGCAGCCAGGGACAGACGAACACCGGGGAGCTGTTTTTT.

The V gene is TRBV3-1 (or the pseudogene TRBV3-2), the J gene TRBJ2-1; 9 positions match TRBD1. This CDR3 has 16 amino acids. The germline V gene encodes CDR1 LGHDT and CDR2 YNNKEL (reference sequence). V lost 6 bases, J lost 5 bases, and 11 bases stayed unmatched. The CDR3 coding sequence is TGTGCCAGCAGGGGACAGGGATCCGGGGGAAACAATGAGCAGTTCTTC. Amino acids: CASRGQGSGGNNEQFF.

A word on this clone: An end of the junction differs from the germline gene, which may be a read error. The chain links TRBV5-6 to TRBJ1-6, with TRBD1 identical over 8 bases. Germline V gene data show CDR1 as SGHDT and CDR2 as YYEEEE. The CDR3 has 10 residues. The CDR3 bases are TGTGCCAGCAGCTCCGGGACAGGAAACTTT. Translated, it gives CASSSGTGNF.

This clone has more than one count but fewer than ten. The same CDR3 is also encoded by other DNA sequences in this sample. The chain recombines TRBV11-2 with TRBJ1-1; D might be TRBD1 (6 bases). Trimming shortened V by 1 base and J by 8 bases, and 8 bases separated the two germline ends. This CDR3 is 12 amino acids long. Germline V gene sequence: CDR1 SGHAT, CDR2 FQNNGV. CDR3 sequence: CASSLGQGEAFF. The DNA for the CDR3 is TGTGCCAGCAGCTTAGGGCAGGGGGAAGCTTTCTTT.

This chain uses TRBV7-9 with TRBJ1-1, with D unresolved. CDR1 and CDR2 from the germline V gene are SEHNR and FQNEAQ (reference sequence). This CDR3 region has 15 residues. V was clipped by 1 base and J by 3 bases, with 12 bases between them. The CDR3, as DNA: TGTGCCAGCAGCTTAGTCGGCGGGTCGGACACTGAAGCTTTCTTT. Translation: CASSLVGGSDTEAFF.

Written as DNA, the CDR3 is TGTGCCAGCAGTATAACCGGGACAGGCTATGGCTACACCTTC. It codes for CASSITGTGYGYTF. The chain carries TRBV28 and TRBJ1-2, with TRBD1 matching over 8 bases. V was clipped by 5 bases and J by 4 bases; unmatched bases: 6. CDR1 is MDHEN, CDR2 SYDVKM, per germline. The CDR3 consists of 14 residues.

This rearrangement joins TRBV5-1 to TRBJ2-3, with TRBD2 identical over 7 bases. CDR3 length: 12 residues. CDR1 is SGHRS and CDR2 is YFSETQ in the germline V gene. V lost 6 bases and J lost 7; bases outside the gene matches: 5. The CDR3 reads CASKREGNTQYF. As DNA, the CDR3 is TGCGCCAGCAAAAGGGAGGGAAATACGCAGTATTTT.

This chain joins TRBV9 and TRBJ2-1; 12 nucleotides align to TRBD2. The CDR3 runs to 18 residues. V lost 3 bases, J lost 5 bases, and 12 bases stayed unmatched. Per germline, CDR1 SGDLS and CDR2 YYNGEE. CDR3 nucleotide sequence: TGTGCCAGCAGCGAGACAATAGAAGGACTAGCGGGAAACAATGAGCAGTTCTTC. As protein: CASSETIEGLAGNNEQFF.

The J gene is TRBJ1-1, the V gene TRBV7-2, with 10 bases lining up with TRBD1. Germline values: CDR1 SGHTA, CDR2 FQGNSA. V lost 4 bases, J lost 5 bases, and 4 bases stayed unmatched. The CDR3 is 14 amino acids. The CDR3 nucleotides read TGTGCCAGCAGCTCGGACAGGGGGGGTACTGAAGCTTTCTTT. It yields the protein CASSSDRGGTEAFF.

CDR3 nucleotide sequence: TGTGCCAGCACCCCCTCAGGGCAGCCGAACACTGAAGCTTTCTTT. This gives the protein CASTPSGQPNTEAFF. The V gene is TRBV7-9, the J gene TRBJ1-1; TRBD1 might be the D (5 bases). With 7 bases removed from V and 1 base from J, the gap between germline ends came to 16 bases. Germline loops: CDR1 SEHNR, CDR2 FQNEAQ (reference sequence). The CDR3 extends over 15 amino acids. Variable domain in full (rest from reference TRBV7-9 and TRBJ1-1): DTGVSQNPRHKITKRGQNVTFRCDPISEHNRLYWYRQTLGQGPEFLTYFQNEAQLEKSRLLSDRFSAERPKGSFSTLEIQRTEQGDSAMYLCASTPSGQPNTEAFFGQGTRLTVV.

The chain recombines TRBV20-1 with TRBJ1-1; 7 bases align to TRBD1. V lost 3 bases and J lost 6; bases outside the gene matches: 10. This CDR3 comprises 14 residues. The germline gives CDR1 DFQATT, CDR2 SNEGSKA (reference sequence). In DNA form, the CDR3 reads TGCAGTGCTAGTTTGCGCCAGGGGGAATCTGAAGCTTTCTTT. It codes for CSASLRQGESEAFF.

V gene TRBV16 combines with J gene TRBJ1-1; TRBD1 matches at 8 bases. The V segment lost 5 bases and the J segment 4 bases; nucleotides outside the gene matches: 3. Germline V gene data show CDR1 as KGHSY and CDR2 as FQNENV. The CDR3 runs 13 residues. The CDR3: CASSYTGGTEAFF. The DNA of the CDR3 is TGTGCCAGCAGCTATACAGGGGGCACTGAAGCTTTCTTT.

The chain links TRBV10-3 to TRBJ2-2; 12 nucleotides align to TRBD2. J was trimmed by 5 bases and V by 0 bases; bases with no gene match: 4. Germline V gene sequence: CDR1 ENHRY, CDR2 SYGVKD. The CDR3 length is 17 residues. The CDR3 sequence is CAISESTSGRGTGELFF. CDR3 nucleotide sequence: TGTGCCATCAGTGAGTCGACTAGCGGGAGAGGGACCGGGGAGCTGTTTTTT.

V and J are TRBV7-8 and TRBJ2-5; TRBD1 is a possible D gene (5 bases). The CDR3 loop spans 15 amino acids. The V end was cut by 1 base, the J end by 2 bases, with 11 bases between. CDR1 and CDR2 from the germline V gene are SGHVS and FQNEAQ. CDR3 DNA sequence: TGTGCCAGCAGCTTAGATTGGGGCAGGCAAGAGACCCAGTACTTC. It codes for CASSLDWGRQETQYF.

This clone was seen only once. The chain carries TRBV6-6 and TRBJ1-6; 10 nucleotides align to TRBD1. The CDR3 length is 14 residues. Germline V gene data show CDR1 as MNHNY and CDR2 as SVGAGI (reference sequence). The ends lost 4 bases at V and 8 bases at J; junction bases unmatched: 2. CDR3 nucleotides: TGTGCCAGCAGTTGGGGGACAGGGGATTCACCCCTCCACTTT. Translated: CASSWGTGDSPLHF.

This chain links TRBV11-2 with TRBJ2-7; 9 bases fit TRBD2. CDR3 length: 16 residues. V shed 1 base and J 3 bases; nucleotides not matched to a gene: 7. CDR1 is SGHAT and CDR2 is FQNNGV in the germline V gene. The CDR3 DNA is TGTGCCAGCAGCTTAGGGGCTAGCGGGAAGAACTACGAGCAGTACTTC. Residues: CASSLGASGKNYEQYF.

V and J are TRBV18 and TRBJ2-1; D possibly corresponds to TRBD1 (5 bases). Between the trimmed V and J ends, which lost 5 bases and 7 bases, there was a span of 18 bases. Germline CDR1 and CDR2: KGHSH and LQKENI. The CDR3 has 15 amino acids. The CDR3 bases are TGTGCCAGCTCAAACTATAACCAGGGTGGGAATGAGCAGTTCTTC. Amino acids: CASSNYNQGGNEQFF.

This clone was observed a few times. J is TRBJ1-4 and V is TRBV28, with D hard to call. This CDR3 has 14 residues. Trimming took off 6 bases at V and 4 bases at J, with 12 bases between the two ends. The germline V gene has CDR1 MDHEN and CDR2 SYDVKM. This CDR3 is CASSPEQLNEKLFF. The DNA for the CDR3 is TGTGCCAGCAGCCCGGAACAGCTTAATGAAAAACTGTTTTTT. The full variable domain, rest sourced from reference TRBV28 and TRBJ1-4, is DVKVTQSSRYLVKRTGEKVFLECVQDMDHENMFWYRQDPGLGLRLIYFSYDVKMKEKGDIPEGYSVSREKKERFSLILESASTNQTSMYLCASSPEQLNEKLFFGSGTQLSVL.

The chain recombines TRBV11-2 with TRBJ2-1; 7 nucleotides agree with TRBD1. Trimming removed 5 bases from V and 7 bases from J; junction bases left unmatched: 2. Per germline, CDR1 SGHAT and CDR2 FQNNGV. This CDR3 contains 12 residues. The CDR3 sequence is CASSNRGNEQFF. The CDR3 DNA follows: TGTGCCAGCAGCAACAGGGGTAATGAGCAGTTCTTC.

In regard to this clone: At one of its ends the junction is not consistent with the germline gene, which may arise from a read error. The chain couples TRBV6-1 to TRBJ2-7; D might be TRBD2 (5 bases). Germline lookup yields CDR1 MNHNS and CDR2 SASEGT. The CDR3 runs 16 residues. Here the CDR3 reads CASREALGRDPYEQYF. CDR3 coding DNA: TGTGCCAGCAGGGAAGCTCTCGGACGGGATCCCTACGAGCAGTACTTC.

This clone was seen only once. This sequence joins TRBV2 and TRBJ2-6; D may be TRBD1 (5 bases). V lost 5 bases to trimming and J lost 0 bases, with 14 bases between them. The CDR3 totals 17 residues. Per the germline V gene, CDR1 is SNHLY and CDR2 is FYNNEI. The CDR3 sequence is CASSYDRRYSGANVLTF. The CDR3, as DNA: TGTGCCAGCAGTTACGACAGACGATACTCTGGGGCCAACGTCCTGACTTTC.

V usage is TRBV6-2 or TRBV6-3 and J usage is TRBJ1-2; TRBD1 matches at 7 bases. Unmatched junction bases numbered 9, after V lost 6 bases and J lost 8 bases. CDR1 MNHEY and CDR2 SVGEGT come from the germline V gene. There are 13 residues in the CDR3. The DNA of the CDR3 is TGTGCCAGCAGCCCCCGACAGGGTTTCGGCTACACCTTC. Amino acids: CASSPRQGFGYTF.

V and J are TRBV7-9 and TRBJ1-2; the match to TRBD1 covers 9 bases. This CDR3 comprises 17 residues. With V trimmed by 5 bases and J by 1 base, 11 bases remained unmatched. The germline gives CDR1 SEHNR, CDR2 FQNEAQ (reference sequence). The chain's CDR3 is CASSTYPPGQGNYGYTF. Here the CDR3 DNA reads TGTGCCAGCAGCACTTACCCCCCGGGACAGGGTAACTATGGCTACACCTTC.